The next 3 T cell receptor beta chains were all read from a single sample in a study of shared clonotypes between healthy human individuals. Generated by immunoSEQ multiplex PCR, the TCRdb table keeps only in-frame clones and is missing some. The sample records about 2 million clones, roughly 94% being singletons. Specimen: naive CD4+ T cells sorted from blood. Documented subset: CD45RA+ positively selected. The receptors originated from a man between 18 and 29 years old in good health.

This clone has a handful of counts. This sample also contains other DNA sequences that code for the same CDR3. CDR3 protein: CASSLESPYEQYF. In DNA, the CDR3 is TGCGCCAGCAGCTTGGAGTCGCCCTACGAGCAGTACTTC. This chain joins TRBV5-1 and TRBJ2-7, with D unresolved. Trimming removed 0 bases at V and 2 bases at J, with 6 bases between. Germline loops: CDR1 SGHRS, CDR2 YFSETQ. This CDR3 comprises 13 residues.

CDR3 loop: CASSQLKRAEFF. The DNA of the CDR3 is TGCGCCAGCAGCCAACTGAAACGAGCGGAGTTTTTT. This chain links TRBV4-3 with TRBJ2-2; tentatively, D is TRBD2 (5 bases). The CDR3 contains 12 residues. CDR1 is LGHNA, CDR2 YSLEER, per germline. V lost 2 bases to trimming and J lost 16 bases, with 14 bases between them.

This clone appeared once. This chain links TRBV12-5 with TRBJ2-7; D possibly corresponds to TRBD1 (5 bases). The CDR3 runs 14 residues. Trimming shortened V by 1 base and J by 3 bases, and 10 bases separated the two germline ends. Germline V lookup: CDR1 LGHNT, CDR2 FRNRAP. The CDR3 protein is CASGLGQKNYEQYF. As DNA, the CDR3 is TGTGCTAGTGGTTTGGGACAGAAAAACTACGAGCAGTACTTC.